Reported below is one TCR beta chain. The antigen remains unidentified. Germline V lookup: CDR1 KGHSH, CDR2 LQKENI. The CDR3 is 15 amino acids. V trimming: 3 bases; J trimming: 1 base; junction bases outside the gene matches: 2. This table comes from immunoSEQ multiplex PCR, and its TCRdb copy is limited to in-frame clones, with some not included. The sample includes about 95,000 clones, 83% of them seen just once. The sample comes from a study of radiotherapy plus CTLA-4 blockade in lung cancer. Findings and limits, study-wide: Interferon-beta, together with early blood T cell clone dynamics, reportedly best predicted response.

The gene calls are TRBV18 and TRBJ2-3; 9 bases fit TRBD1. The sample was peripheral blood, taken from a patient treated with radiotherapy plus ipilimumab. This clonotype was sampled from a human donor with non-small cell lung cancer who had stable disease on radiotherapy plus ipilimumab. CDR3 sequence reads: CASSPRDRGTDTQYF. The CDR3 DNA reads TGTGCCAGCTCACCGCGGGACAGGGGCACAGATACGCAGTATTTT. Full variable domain (rest looked up from reference TRBV18 and TRBJ2-3): NAGVMQNPRHLVRRRGQEARLRCSPMKGHSHVYWYRQLPEEGLKFMVYLQKENIIDESGMPKERFSAEFPKEGPSILRIQQVVRGDSAAYFCASSPRDRGTDTQYFGPGTRLTVL.